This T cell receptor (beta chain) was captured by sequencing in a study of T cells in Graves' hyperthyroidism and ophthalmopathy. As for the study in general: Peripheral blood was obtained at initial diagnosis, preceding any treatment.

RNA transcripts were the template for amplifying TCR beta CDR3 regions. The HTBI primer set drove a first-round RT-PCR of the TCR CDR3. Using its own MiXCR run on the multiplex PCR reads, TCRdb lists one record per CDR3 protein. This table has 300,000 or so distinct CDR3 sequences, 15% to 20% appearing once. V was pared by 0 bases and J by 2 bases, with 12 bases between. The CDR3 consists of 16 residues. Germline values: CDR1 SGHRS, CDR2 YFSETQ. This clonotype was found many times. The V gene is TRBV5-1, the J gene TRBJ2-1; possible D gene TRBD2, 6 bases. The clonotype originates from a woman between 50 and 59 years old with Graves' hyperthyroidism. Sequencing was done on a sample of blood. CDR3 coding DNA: TGCGCCAGCAGCTTGGGCCCCGGGACTCCCTACAATGAGCAGTTCTTC. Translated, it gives CASSLGPGTPYNEQFF.